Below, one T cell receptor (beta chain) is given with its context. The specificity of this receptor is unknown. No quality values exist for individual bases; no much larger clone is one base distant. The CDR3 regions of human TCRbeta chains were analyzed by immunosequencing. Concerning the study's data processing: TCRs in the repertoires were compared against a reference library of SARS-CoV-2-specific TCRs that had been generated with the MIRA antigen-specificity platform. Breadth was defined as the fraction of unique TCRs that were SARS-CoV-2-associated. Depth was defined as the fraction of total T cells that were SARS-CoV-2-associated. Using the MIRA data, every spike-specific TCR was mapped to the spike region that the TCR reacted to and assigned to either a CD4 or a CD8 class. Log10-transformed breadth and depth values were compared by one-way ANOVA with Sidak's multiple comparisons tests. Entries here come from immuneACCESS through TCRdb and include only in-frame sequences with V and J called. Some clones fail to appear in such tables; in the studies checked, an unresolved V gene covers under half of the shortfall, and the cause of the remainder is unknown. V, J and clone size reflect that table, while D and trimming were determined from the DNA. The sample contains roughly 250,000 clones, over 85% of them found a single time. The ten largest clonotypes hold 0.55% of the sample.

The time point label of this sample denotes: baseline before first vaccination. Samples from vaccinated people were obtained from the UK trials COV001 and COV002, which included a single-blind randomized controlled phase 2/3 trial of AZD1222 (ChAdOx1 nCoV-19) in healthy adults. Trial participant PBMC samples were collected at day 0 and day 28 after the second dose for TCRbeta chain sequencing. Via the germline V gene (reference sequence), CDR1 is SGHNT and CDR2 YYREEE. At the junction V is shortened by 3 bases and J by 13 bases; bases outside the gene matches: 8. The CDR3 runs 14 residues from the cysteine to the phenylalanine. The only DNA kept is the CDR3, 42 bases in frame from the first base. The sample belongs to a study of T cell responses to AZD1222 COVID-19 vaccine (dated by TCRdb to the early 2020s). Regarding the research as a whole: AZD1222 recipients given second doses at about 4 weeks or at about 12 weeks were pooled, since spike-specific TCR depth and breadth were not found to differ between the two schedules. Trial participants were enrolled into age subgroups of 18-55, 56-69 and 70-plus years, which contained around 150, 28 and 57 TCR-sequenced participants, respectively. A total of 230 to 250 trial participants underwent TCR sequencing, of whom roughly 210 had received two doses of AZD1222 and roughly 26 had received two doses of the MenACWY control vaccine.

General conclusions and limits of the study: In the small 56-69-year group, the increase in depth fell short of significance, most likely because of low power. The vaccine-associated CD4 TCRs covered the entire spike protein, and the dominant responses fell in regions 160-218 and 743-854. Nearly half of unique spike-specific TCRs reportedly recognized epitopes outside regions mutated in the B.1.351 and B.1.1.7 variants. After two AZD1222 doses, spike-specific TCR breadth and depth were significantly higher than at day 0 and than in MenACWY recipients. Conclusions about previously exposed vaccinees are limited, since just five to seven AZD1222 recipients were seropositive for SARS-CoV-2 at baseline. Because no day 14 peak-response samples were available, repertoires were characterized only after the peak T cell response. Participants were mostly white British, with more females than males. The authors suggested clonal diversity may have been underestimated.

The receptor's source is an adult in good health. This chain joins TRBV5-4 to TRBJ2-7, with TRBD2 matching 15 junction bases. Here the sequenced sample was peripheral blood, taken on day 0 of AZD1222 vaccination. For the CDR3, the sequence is CASSSGTSGRHDYF. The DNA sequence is TGTGCCAGCAGCTCCGGGACTAGCGGGAGGCACGATTACTTC.